The 6 T cell receptor beta chains reported below all come from one sample, sequenced in a study of blood T cell repertoires in COVID-19. The assay was immunoSEQ multiplex PCR, and TCRdb's table has in-frame clones only and misses some. The repertoire consists of 65,000 to 75,000 clones, with 90% occurring once and the leading ten covering about 1.5%. Material for sequencing was peripheral blood. The receptors were sampled from a man aged 50 to 60 with acute or convalescent COVID-19.

This chain joins TRBV7-2 and TRBJ1-3; D is undetermined. The CDR3 has 16 residues. V lost 0 bases and J lost 6, with 15 bases in between. In germline, CDR1 is SGHTA, CDR2 FQGNSA. The CDR3 DNA reads as TGTGCCAGCAGCTTAGCCGGGTCGGAACCTTCAAACACCATATATTTT. It codes for CASSLAGSEPSNTIYF.

The rearrangement uses TRBV29-1 and TRBJ1-2; D is unclear. V lost 4 bases to trimming and J lost 0 bases, with 9 bases between them. The CDR3 is made up of 13 amino acids. The germline CDR1 and CDR2 sequences are SQVTM and ANQGSEA. The CDR3 loop is CSVAHQANYGYTF. For the CDR3, the DNA is TGCAGCGTTGCACACCAGGCTAACTATGGCTACACCTTC.

V usage is TRBV27 and J usage is TRBJ1-1, with D perhaps TRBD1 (5 bases). CDR1 and CDR2 (germline): MNHEY, SMNVEV (reference sequence). Trimming pared 0 bases from V and 4 bases from J, leaving 9 bases between. The CDR3 loop spans 14 amino acids. The CDR3 DNA follows: TGTGCCAGCAGTTTATCCCAGGGAGGCACTGAAGCTTTCTTT. Encoded protein: CASSLSQGGTEAFF.

The CDR3 sequence: CASSESGPLHF. The CDR3 region has the DNA TGTGCCAGCAGTGAAAGCGGCCCCCTCCACTTT. This chain uses TRBV2 with TRBJ1-6, with D unclear. CDR1 is SNHLY, CDR2 FYNNEI, per germline. The CDR3 runs 11 residues. Trimming took off 2 bases at V and 13 bases at J, with 6 bases between the two ends.

The chain recombines TRBV6-6 with TRBJ2-7, with D hard to call. This CDR3 comprises 13 residues. V lost 0 bases to trimming and J lost 6 bases, with 9 bases between them. The germline V gene encodes CDR1 MNHNY and CDR2 SVGAGI (reference sequence). Here the CDR3 DNA reads TGTGCCAGCAGTTACTCGATATCCGGCGAGCAGTACTTC. Translated: CASSYSISGEQYF.

This rearrangement joins TRBV6-2 or TRBV6-3 to TRBJ1-1, with TRBD1 as a possible D gene (5 bases). V lost 2 bases, J lost 7 bases, and 14 bases lay in between. This CDR3 is 14 amino acids long. CDR1 is MNHEY, CDR2 SVGEGT, per germline. The CDR3 nucleotides are TGTGCCAGCAGTTACCTAGGACAAAGAAGTGAAGCTTTCTTT. Protein: CASSYLGQRSEAFF.